These T cell receptor beta chains were read from a single sample in a study of T cells in localized non-small cell lung cancer. Clones were read by immunoSEQ multiplex PCR, and TCRdb kept only the in-frame ones, dropping some. The sample contains about 39,000 clones, about 76% of which appear only once. The sample was PBMCs, taken before any cancer treatment. The receptors come from a woman aged 35 to 69 with stage II squamous cell lung carcinoma. Both conserved end residues are part of each CDR3. D genes are given only for firm matches. Part of the rows lack a size; the others show once, few, many or a class for expanded clones.

-	TRBD2	TRBV29-1	TRBJ2-7	CSVVTSGIYEQYF	TGCAGCGTTGTGACTAGCGGGATTTACGAGCAGTACTTC
-	TRBD1	TRBV5-1	TRBJ1-1	CASSHGDRDGTEAFF	TGCGCCAGCAGCCACGGGGACAGGGACGGCACTGAAGCTTTCTTT
-	-	TRBV11-2	TRBJ1-5	CASSLDLGEGQPQHF	TGTGCCAGCAGCTTAGATTTAGGGGAAGGCCAGCCCCAGCATTTT
-	TRBD2	TRBV11-1	TRBJ2-1	CASSTTLLAGGNEQFF	TGTGCCAGCAGCACCACTCTGCTAGCGGGAGGAAATGAGCAGTTCTTC
-	TRBD2	TRBV5-1	TRBJ2-1	CASSRTSGGSYNEQFF	TGCGCCAGCAGCAGGACTAGCGGGGGTTCCTACAATGAGCAGTTCTTC
-	TRBD1	TRBV6-1	TRBJ2-7	CASRADRGLHEQYF	TGTGCCAGCAGAGCCGACAGGGGGCTCCACGAGCAGTACTTC
few	-	TRBV5-6	TRBJ2-5	CATTHGTQTQYF	TGTGCCACCACCCACGGGACGCAGACCCAGTACTTC
-	-	TRBV28	TRBJ2-7	CASSLRGAVYEQYF	TGTGCCAGCAGTTTAAGGGGTGCCGTCTACGAGCAGTACTTC
-	TRBD1	TRBV28	TRBJ1-2	CASGGNDRAYGYTF	TGTGCCAGCGGCGGCAACGACAGGGCCTATGGCTACACCTTC
-	-	TRBV5-4	TRBJ2-2	CASSFDPQRAGELFF	TGTGCCAGCAGCTTTGACCCCCAAAGAGCCGGGGAGCTGTTTTTT
-	-	TRBV5-6	TRBJ1-4	CASSRQAATNEKLFF	TGTGCCAGCAGTCGACAGGCAGCAACTAATGAAAAACTGTTTTTT
-	-	TRBV5-1	TRBJ1-2	CASSLRDTGSYGYTF	TGCGCCAGCAGCTTGAGGGACACGGGATCCTATGGCTACACCTTC
-	-	TRBV28	TRBJ2-7	CASSFYGVPEQYF	TGTGCCAGCAGTTTTTATGGGGTCCCCGAGCAGTACTTC
few	-	TRBV2	TRBJ1-1	CASSDMSDTEAFF	TGTGCCAGCAGTGATATGAGCGACACTGAAGCTTTCTTT
once	-	TRBV19	TRBJ1-3	CASSSGDSGNTIYF	TGTGCCAGTAGCTCGGGGGACTCTGGAAACACCATATATTTT
-	-	TRBV9	TRBJ2-7	CASSVGWDSEVYEQYF	TGTGCCAGCAGCGTAGGATGGGACTCTGAAGTGTACGAGCAGTACTTC
-	-	TRBV5-4	TRBJ1-1	CASSLEGTEAFF	TGTGCCAGCAGCTTAGAAGGCACTGAAGCTTTCTTT
-	-	TRBV7-9	TRBJ1-1	CASAAGLNTEAFF	TGTGCCAGCGCCGCAGGGCTGAACACTGAAGCTTTCTTT
-	-	TRBV10-3	TRBJ2-1	CAISESGTGSYNEQFF	TGTGCCATCAGTGAGTCCGGGACTGGTTCCTACAATGAGCAGTTCTTC
-	-	TRBV28	TRBJ1-2	CASSRTQGEGYTF	TGTGCCAGCAGCCGAACACAAGGAGAAGGCTACACCTTC
-	-	TRBV10-3	TRBJ1-4	CAISDVNEKLFF	TGTGCCATCAGTGACGTCAATGAAAAACTGTTTTTT
few	TRBD1	TRBV6-1	TRBJ1-2	CANNRGGLYGYTF	TGTGCCAACAACAGGGGTGGCCTCTATGGCTACACCTTC
-	-	TRBV2	TRBJ2-4	CASSEVKGNIQYF	TGTGCCAGCAGTGAAGTGAAGGGAAACATTCAGTACTTC
-	TRBD1	TRBV4-3	TRBJ2-2	CASSRGQGLDTGELFF	TGCGCCAGCAGCCGAGGACAGGGGCTAGACACCGGGGAGCTGTTTTTT
few	TRBD2	TRBV5-4	TRBJ2-3	CASSSKAGFGTDTQYF	TGTGCCAGCAGCTCTAAAGCGGGGTTCGGCACAGATACGCAGTATTTT
-	TRBD1	TRBV18	TRBJ1-2	CASSPEFRGTGYTF	TGTGCCAGCTCACCCGAGTTCAGGGGGACTGGCTACACCTTC
-	TRBD1	TRBV27	TRBJ2-6	CASSRQGWANVLTF	TGTGCCAGCAGTCGACAGGGGTGGGCCAACGTCCTGACTTTC
-	TRBD1	TRBV10-1	TRBJ1-2	CASSDGTAGYGYTF	TGCGCCAGCAGTGACGGGACAGCTGGCTATGGCTACACCTTC
-	-	TRBV4-3	TRBJ1-5	CASSQDTSLSNSNQPQHF	TGCGCCAGCAGCCAAGATACGTCGCTCAGTAATAGCAATCAGCCCCAGCATTTT
-	-	TRBV28	TRBJ1-3	CASSSGTSGNTIYF	TGTGCCAGCAGTTCCGGGACATCTGGAAACACCATATATTTT
-	TRBD1	TRBV7-9	TRBJ2-1	CASSLDRGREQFF	TGTGCCAGCAGCCTAGACAGGGGGCGTGAGCAGTTCTTC
-	-	TRBV9	TRBJ1-2	CASSPLVGYGYTF	TGTGCCAGCAGCCCCCTGGTGGGCTATGGCTACACCTTC
-	-	TRBV18	TRBJ1-3	CASSPVMGGSGNTIYF	TGTGCCAGCTCCCCGGTGATGGGGGGCTCTGGAAACACCATATATTTT
medium-sized	-	TRBV7-9	TRBJ2-5	CASSSDRTQETQYF	TGTGCCAGCAGTTCGGACCGGACCCAAGAGACCCAGTACTTC
once	-	TRBV19	TRBJ2-5	CATSLQGFETQYF	TGTGCCACTTCCCTACAGGGTTTCGAGACCCAGTACTTC
few	TRBD2	TRBV6-5	TRBJ2-7	CASSSSGTTDEQYF	TGTGCCAGCAGCTCATCCGGGACTACAGACGAGCAGTACTTC
-	-	TRBV28	TRBJ1-2	CASSLSGGGYGYTF	TGTGCCAGCAGTTTAAGCGGAGGCGGCTATGGCTACACCTTC